A selection of T cell receptor beta chains follows, all from one sample in a study of cytomegalovirus exposure and HLA in healthy donors. Sequencing used immunoSEQ multiplex PCR; TCRdb keeps in-frame clones, though not all of them. Counted here are approximately 100,000 clones, under 85% occurring once; the ten biggest clones make up roughly 11%. Sequencing was done on a sample of PBMCs. These receptors originate from a man between 35 and 55 years old in good health and CMV-seropositive. Both conserved end residues are part of each CDR3. The order of the fields is V gene, D gene, clone size, J gene, CDR3 DNA, CDR3 protein. D genes are given only for firm matches. Size is stated for part of the rows, as once, few or many counts, or as a class when the clone is expanded.

V: TRBV30; D: NA; size: once; J: TRBJ2-5; DNA: TGTGCCTGGGCAAGCGGACTTCGGGCGTTAGGAGAGACCCAGTACTTC; CDR3: CAWASGLRALGETQYF
V: TRBV28; D: TRBD1; size: NA; J: TRBJ1-2; DNA: TGTGCCAGTAGGACAGGGCACAACTATGGCTACACCTTC; CDR3: CASRTGHNYGYTF
V: TRBV4-2; D: NA; size: NA; J: TRBJ1-1; DNA: TGTGCCAGCGGCCAGGCTATACAGGGGAACACTGAAGCTTTCTTT; CDR3: CASGQAIQGNTEAFF
V: TRBV19; D: NA; size: NA; J: TRBJ2-7; DNA: TGTGCCACCAGCGCACAGGGATTTTCCTACGAGCAGTACTTC; CDR3: CATSAQGFSYEQYF
V: TRBV27; D: NA; size: once; J: TRBJ1-5; DNA: TGTGCCAGCAGTTTAGCCAGGGTGGGAAATAGCAATCAGCCCCAGCATTTT; CDR3: CASSLARVGNSNQPQHF
V: TRBV18; D: NA; size: NA; J: TRBJ2-7; DNA: TGTGCCAGCTCACCACCTAAAGGGGGTGAGAGCTCCTACGAGCAGTACTTC; CDR3: CASSPPKGGESSYEQYF
V: TRBV11-2; D: NA; size: NA; J: TRBJ1-1; DNA: TGTGCCAGCAGCTTACTCAGGGGCTCAGGGACTTTCTTT; CDR3: CASSLLRGSGTFF
V: TRBV4-2; D: TRBD1; size: medium-sized; J: TRBJ1-4; DNA: TGTGCCAGCAGCCAGACCGACAGGGACGGGGGAAAACTGTTTTTT; CDR3: CASSQTDRDGGKLFF
V: TRBV5-1; D: TRBD1; size: NA; J: TRBJ2-1; DNA: TGCGCCAGCAGCTCCGGGACAGACGGAAATGAGCAGTTCTTC; CDR3: CASSSGTDGNEQFF
V: TRBV7-9; D: TRBD1; size: NA; J: TRBJ1-5; DNA: TGTGCCAGCAGCCACCCGGGACAGGGCCAGCCCCAGCATTTT; CDR3: CASSHPGQGQPQHF
V: TRBV4-1; D: TRBD1; size: few; J: TRBJ1-5; DNA: TGCGCCAGCAGCCAAGATGAGGGACAGGGGCATCAGCCCCAGCATTTT; CDR3: CASSQDEGQGHQPQHF
V: TRBV19; D: NA; size: NA; J: TRBJ1-2; DNA: TGTGCCAGTAGTGCCCGGGACACAGCTTATGGCTACACCTTC; CDR3: CASSARDTAYGYTF
V: TRBV6-5; D: TRBD1; size: once; J: TRBJ1-5; DNA: TGTGCCAGCAGTCCCCAGGGGGGTCAGCCCCAGCATTTT; CDR3: CASSPQGGQPQHF
V: TRBV11-2; D: TRBD1; size: NA; J: TRBJ1-4; DNA: TGTGCCAGCAGCTTAGTGACAGGGGGCACATCTAATGAAAAACTGTTTTTT; CDR3: CASSLVTGGTSNEKLFF
V: TRBV29-1; D: TRBD1; size: NA; J: TRBJ2-2; DNA: TGCAGCGCGGACAGGAGCACCGGGGAGCTGTTTTTT; CDR3: CSADRSTGELFF
V: TRBV5-1; D: NA; size: NA; J: TRBJ2-7; DNA: TGCGCCAGCAGCCTGACTAGAGACTACGAGCAGTACTTC; CDR3: CASSLTRDYEQYF
V: TRBV4-3; D: NA; size: NA; J: TRBJ2-6; DNA: TGCGCCAGCAGCCAAGACAACTCTGGGGCCAACGGCCTGACTTTC; CDR3: CASSQDNSGANGLTF
V: TRBV4-3; D: NA; size: NA; J: TRBJ2-5; DNA: TGCGCCAGCAGCCAGGCCGGGGAATGGGAGACCCAGTACTTC; CDR3: CASSQAGEWETQYF
V: TRBV20-1; D: NA; size: few; J: TRBJ2-3; DNA: TGCAGTGCTAGGGAGAAAGATACGCAGTATTTT; CDR3: CSAREKDTQYF
V: TRBV18; D: NA; size: NA; J: TRBJ2-5; DNA: TGTGCCACCCAAGACTCGGGGGGCGTAGAGACCCAGTACTTC; CDR3: CATQDSGGVETQYF
V: TRBV9; D: NA; size: NA; J: TRBJ2-3; DNA: TGTGCCAGCGGAGTAGGACAGACAGATACGCAGTATTTT; CDR3: CASGVGQTDTQYF
V: TRBV11-2; D: TRBD2; size: once; J: TRBJ2-2; DNA: TGTGCCAGCTCACGATCCCCGGGACTACTCACCGGGGAGCTGTTTTTT; CDR3: CASSRSPGLLTGELFF
V: TRBV7-2; D: NA; size: NA; J: TRBJ1-5; DNA: TGTGCCAGCCGGGAGGTTGGGAATCAGCCCCAGCATTTT; CDR3: CASREVGNQPQHF
V: TRBV9; D: TRBD2; size: NA; J: TRBJ2-5; DNA: TGTGCCAGCAGCGTATCCGGGGGGGCATTTCAAGAGACCCAGTACTTC; CDR3: CASSVSGGAFQETQYF
V: TRBV7-8; D: TRBD1; size: NA; J: TRBJ2-7; DNA: TGTGCCAGCCAGGGGGCGGGTGGACGTTACGAGCAGTACTTC; CDR3: CASQGAGGRYEQYF
V: TRBV5-1; D: NA; size: once; J: TRBJ1-6; DNA: TGCGCCAGCAGCTTGGATGGCAGGGGCTATAATTCACCCCTCCACTTT; CDR3: CASSLDGRGYNSPLHF
V: TRBV29-1; D: NA; size: few; J: TRBJ2-2; DNA: TGCAGCGGGGGCGGGGAAGGGATCGGGGAGCTGTTTTTT; CDR3: CSGGGEGIGELFF
V: TRBV7-2; D: NA; size: NA; J: TRBJ1-1; DNA: TGTGCCAGCAGCGGAGGCACTGAAGCTTTCTTT; CDR3: CASSGGTEAFF
V: TRBV7-9; D: TRBD1; size: NA; J: TRBJ2-5; DNA: TGTGCCAGCAGGGTTGTAGGGACAGAAGAGACCCAGTACTTC; CDR3: CASRVVGTEETQYF
V: TRBV10-3; D: TRBD1; size: NA; J: TRBJ1-2; DNA: TGTGCCATCAGTCAGGGGGGACAGGGCTGGGGCTACACCTTC; CDR3: CAISQGGQGWGYTF
V: TRBV18; D: NA; size: NA; J: TRBJ1-1; DNA: TGTGCCAGCTCACCAGATGCTGGGGGCATCACTGAAGCTTTCTTT; CDR3: CASSPDAGGITEAFF
V: TRBV2; D: TRBD1; size: NA; J: TRBJ2-5; DNA: TGTGCCAGCAGTGAAGATCAGGGGGCGAAGGAGACCCAGTACTTC; CDR3: CASSEDQGAKETQYF
V: TRBV9; D: NA; size: NA; J: TRBJ1-1; DNA: TGTGCCAGCAGCGTAACACCGGGACAAAAGAACACTGAAGCTTTCTTT; CDR3: CASSVTPGQKNTEAFF
V: TRBV7-2; D: TRBD1; size: NA; J: TRBJ2-7; DNA: TGTGCCAGCAGCTTAGGACAGGGGCTTTACGAGCAGTACTTC; CDR3: CASSLGQGLYEQYF
V: TRBV10-1; D: TRBD1; size: NA; J: TRBJ2-5; DNA: TGCGCCAGCAGCGTGATGGGGACAGGGGGTAAAGAGACCCAGTACTTC; CDR3: CASSVMGTGGKETQYF
V: TRBV5-1; D: TRBD2; size: NA; J: TRBJ2-5; DNA: TGCGCCAGCAGCCCGGGACTAGCGGGGTTCCAAGAGACCCAGTACTTC; CDR3: CASSPGLAGFQETQYF
V: TRBV4-1; D: NA; size: few; J: TRBJ1-4; DNA: TGCGCCAGCAGCTCCCTCGGGGAAGGGAATGAAAAACTGTTTTTT; CDR3: CASSSLGEGNEKLFF
V: TRBV5-4; D: NA; size: NA; J: TRBJ1-1; DNA: TGTGCCAGCCGCGGACAGCCGAACACTGAAGCTTTCTTT; CDR3: CASRGQPNTEAFF
V: TRBV2; D: NA; size: NA; J: TRBJ1-5; DNA: TGTGCCAGCAGTGTTTCAGGGTATAGCAATCAGCCCCAGCATTTT; CDR3: CASSVSGYSNQPQHF